The entry that follows covers one T cell receptor (beta chain) sequence. Its antigen is unknown. Per-base quality was not reported, and no clone a single base away is much larger than it. The entry originates in a study of T cells in Graves' hyperthyroidism and ophthalmopathy (dated by TCRdb to about 2019). For context, the study as a whole: To identify TCR V-J signatures that set the groups apart, the researchers used a discovery cohort of about a hundred patients, made up of some 41 with Graves' ophthalmopathy and 57 with stable Graves' hyperthyroidism. Whether ophthalmopathy could be predicted prospectively was tested in an independent validation cohort made up of 18 hyperthyroidism patients plus 17 patients who later progressed to ophthalmopathy. Once sampling was done, hyperthyroidism patients were given methimazole at a starting dose of 30 mg daily, whereas ophthalmopathy patients were given high-dose intravenous methylprednisolone. The 95 to 100 discovery patients were randomly divided into training and test sets at a 7:3 ratio. In addition, the study compared T-cell repertoires in thyroid tissue and in blood from five or six Graves' hyperthyroidism patients. The paper reports TCR Vbeta CDR3 sequencing of approximately 140 peripheral blood samples: fewer than 50 ophthalmopathy, fewer than 80 hyperthyroidism and approximately 17 progressor patients. Points the paper makes about the study in general: In validation, progression to ophthalmopathy was predicted by the model with roughly 69% sensitivity and approximately 78% specificity, a median of 6.5 months before onset. Sample size was not statistically predetermined, and blinding of investigators to group allocation was not performed. A model built on a 13 V-J signature distinguished ophthalmopathy from stable hyperthyroidism, reaching 87.88% sensitivity and about 81% specificity in cross-validation and 80%/75% in testing. Most expanded thyroid clonotypes (frequency above 0.001) were also detected in blood, a finding suggesting that blood repertoires may reflect thyroid immune responses.

The TCR beta CDR3 regions were amplified from the RNA transcripts. For the first round of RT-PCR on the TCR CDR3, the HTBI primer set was used together with the Qiagen OneStep RT-PCR kit. The libraries were constructed in a second round of multiplex PCR and then size-selected and purified. The libraries were sequenced on an Illumina HiSeq2000 using paired-end 100 bp reads. The study's own analysis went as follows. SOAPnuke was used to process the raw data, throwing out any read that contained adapters or uncalled bases, had a mean Phred below 15, or lacked an exact constant-primer or identifier match. High-quality paired reads were merged with COPE v1.2.5, and unique nucleotide sequences were defined as clonotypes. MiTCR v1.1 was used to align clonotypes to the IMGT TRBV, TRBD and TRBJ reference segments. The analysis was restricted to V-J combinations with a frequency above 0.0001, which together covered 99.2% of the repertoires. The TCS score was defined as the ratio of F50 (clonal expansion) to E x V (chaos), calculated using BLOSUM62-based TCRdist between CDR3 peptides within each V-J. Welch's t-statistics and random forest reduced roughly 540 V-J features to 10 to 15, which were used in a naive Bayes classifier (R e1071). The Morisita-Horn index was used to measure how similar the thyroid and blood repertoires were. TCRdb redid the processing of the public reads, applying fastp at Q25 and MiXCR, and retained in-frame beta chains. Each entry is one CDR3 protein sequence, shown with its most common DNA and genes. The authors' filters were not applied to this entry. A total of hundreds of thousands of distinct CDR3 sequences appear in this sample, 45% of them only once. The top ten clonotypes cover less than 9% of the sample.

Exclusion was applied to patients with uncontrolled infections, other autoimmune diseases, pregnancy or lactation. Diagnoses relied on clinical symptoms, serum thyroxine and TRAb, thyroid ultrasound and orbital computed tomography. Total RNA was extracted using Trizol reagent, and RNA quality was assessed on an Agilent 2100 Bioanalyzer. Clipping removes 3 bases from V and 8 bases from J, with 10 as the unmatched junction base count. The germline V gene sets CDR1 to SNHLY and CDR2 to FYNNEI. Reading from cysteine to phenylalanine, the CDR3 counts 15 amino acids. Left in the record is the CDR3 DNA by itself, 45 bases read in frame from the first base.

The chain couples TRBV2 to TRBJ1-2, with 9 bases in between that match TRBD1. The sequencing sample was made of peripheral blood or thyroid tissue (not recorded which). The clonotype was recovered from an adult man with Graves' disease, either hyperthyroidism or ophthalmopathy (not recorded which). This receptor has the CDR3 CASSDGGQGFGGYTF. The sequence in DNA is TGTGCCAGCAGTGATGGGGGACAGGGTTTTGGAGGCTACACCTTC.